Presented here are 12 T cell receptor beta chains from one specimen sequenced in a study of shared clonotypes between healthy human individuals. Naive CD8 cells lacked CD45RO, underwent positive selection for CCR7 and left out terminally differentiated effector memory CD45RA+ cells. The protocol was immunoSEQ multiplex PCR, while the TCRdb copy is restricted to in-frame clones and leaves out a portion. The sample records about 2.2 million clones, 80% to 95% being singletons. The sequenced sample consisted of naive CD8+ T cells from PBMCs. Every receptor here comes from a man aged 18 to 29 in good health. Some clones in this sample may be carry-over from other donors' samples.

CDR3 sequence reads: CASNLLTGGNEQFF. The CDR3 DNA is TGTGCCAGCAACCTCCTGACAGGGGGCAATGAGCAGTTCTTC. The chain carries TRBV6-1 and TRBJ2-1; TRBD1 matches 9 bases. The CDR3 consists of 14 residues. V was clipped by 7 bases and J by 6 bases; unmatched bases: 7. Germline loops: CDR1 MNHNS, CDR2 SASEGT.

This chain joins TRBV28 and TRBJ2-3; D possibly corresponds to TRBD2 (5 bases). CDR3 length equals 15 residues. V lost 2 bases to trimming and J lost 1 base, with 10 bases between them. CDR1 is MDHEN and CDR2 is SYDVKM in the germline V gene. This chain's CDR3 is CASSLILGGTDTQYF. The DNA for the CDR3 is TGTGCCAGCAGTTTAATACTAGGAGGCACAGATACGCAGTATTTT.

This clone was seen a few times. Other DNA sequences in the same sample also yield this CDR3. V usage is TRBV19 and J usage is TRBJ1-1, with D maybe TRBD1 (5 bases). This CDR3 spans 12 amino acids. The germline V and J ends were trimmed by 1 base and 5 bases, with 5 bases remaining between them. The germline V gene encodes CDR1 LNHDA and CDR2 SQIVND (reference sequence). The CDR3 sequence: CASSIAGTEAFF. The CDR3 DNA reads as TGTGCCAGTAGTATAGCAGGGACTGAAGCTTTCTTT.

The chain is built from TRBV7-6 and TRBJ2-7; the D is unclear. Trimming pared 5 bases from V and 2 bases from J, leaving 13 bases between. CDR1 SGHVS and CDR2 FNYEAQ come from the germline V gene. The CDR3 has 14 residues. The CDR3 nucleotides are TGTGCCAGCAGCCTAAGAGACCGAACCTACGAGCAGTACTTC. Its translation: CASSLRDRTYEQYF.

The genes are TRBV4-3 and TRBJ2-1, with TRBD2 matching 8 bases. With 0 bases clipped from V and 2 bases from J, the junction kept 6 bases outside the gene matches. Per the germline V gene, CDR1 is LGHNA and CDR2 is YSLEER. The CDR3 loop spans 17 amino acids. In DNA form, the CDR3 reads TGCGCCAGCAGCCAAGATTCAGCGGGGGTGGCCTACAATGAGCAGTTCTTC. Translating gives CASSQDSAGVAYNEQFF.

For this clone: This same CDR3 is encoded by further DNA sequences in the sample. The rearrangement uses TRBV11-2 and TRBJ2-5; 15 bases are a match to TRBD2. Per germline, CDR1 SGHAT and CDR2 FQNNGV. V lost 3 bases, J lost 2 bases, and 1 base stayed unmatched. The CDR3 is 16 amino acids. The CDR3 DNA reads TGTGCCAGCAGCTTGGGACTAGCGGGAGGTCAAGAGACCCAGTACTTC. As protein: CASSLGLAGGQETQYF.

This clone was recorded only once. J is TRBJ2-7 and V is TRBV30; D unclear. The V gene lost 1 base and the J gene lost 4 bases, with 11 bases spanning the gap. The CDR3 length is 13 residues. Germline CDR1 is GTSNPN and CDR2 is SVGIG (reference sequence). The CDR3 sequence: CAWSADVGYEQYF. The CDR3 nucleotides are TGTGCCTGGAGTGCGGACGTGGGGTACGAGCAGTACTTC.

The rearrangement uses TRBV27 and TRBJ2-2; 7 nucleotides agree with TRBD2. In germline, CDR1 is MNHEY, CDR2 SMNVEV (reference sequence). This CDR3 has 15 amino acids. With V trimmed by 5 bases and J by 3 bases, 6 bases remained unmatched. The CDR3 region is CASSPPGGDTGELFF. The CDR3 region has the DNA TGTGCCAGCAGTCCGCCGGGGGGTGACACCGGGGAGCTGTTTTTT.

The chain is built from TRBV7-9 and TRBJ1-2; 7 nucleotides align to TRBD1. In germline, CDR1 is SEHNR, CDR2 FQNEAQ (reference sequence). The CDR3 runs 14 residues. After removal of 5 bases from V and 14 bases from J, the junction contained 17 bases not matched to a gene. The CDR3 protein is CASSTPGQPMVGTF. In nucleotides, the CDR3 is TGTGCCAGCAGCACCCCGGGACAGCCTATGGTTGGAACCTTC.

The V gene is TRBV4-2, the J gene TRBJ2-3, with D hard to call. The CDR3 spans 12 residues. Trimming took off 0 bases at V and 6 bases at J, with 4 bases between the two ends. CDR1 and CDR2 (germline): LGHNA, YNFKEQ. CDR3 in amino acids: CASSQEPDTQYF. CDR3 bases: TGTGCCAGCAGCCAAGAACCCGATACGCAGTATTTT.

The chain recombines TRBV2 with TRBJ2-5, with D tentatively TRBD1 (5 bases). The V gene lost 2 bases and the J gene lost 2 bases, with 12 bases spanning the gap. The CDR3 loop spans 15 amino acids. Germline V CDR1 and CDR2: SNHLY, FYNNEI. For the CDR3, the DNA is TGTGCCAGCAGTGAATTGTGGGGCGAACAAGAGACCCAGTACTTC. It encodes CASSELWGEQETQYF. Looking up the rest from reference TRBV2 and TRBJ2-5 gives the full variable domain: EPEVTQTPSHQVTQMGQEVILRCVPISNHLYFYWYRQILGQKVEFLVSFYNNEISEKSEIFDDQFSVERPDGSNFTLKIRSTKLEDSAMYFCASSELWGEQETQYFGPGTRLLVL.

The chain recombines TRBV27 with TRBJ2-7; no definite D call. V lost 0 bases and J lost 0, with 9 bases in between. The CDR3 loop spans 15 amino acids. Germline loops: CDR1 MNHEY, CDR2 SMNVEV (reference sequence). The CDR3 spells CASSLSVGLSYEQYF. In nucleotides, the CDR3 is TGTGCCAGCAGTTTATCGGTAGGGCTCTCCTACGAGCAGTACTTC.